The 25 T cell receptor beta chains reported below all come from one sample, sequenced in a study of blood T cell repertoires in COVID-19. Using immunoSEQ multiplex PCR, the repertoire was profiled, and TCRdb retains in-frame clones only, with some absent. The sample comprises more than 85,000 clones, approximately 86% of which are singletons, and roughly 2.1% rests with the top ten. Sequenced: peripheral blood. These receptors came from a man aged 45-60 years with COVID-19, enrolled during active disease.

The V gene is TRBV3-1 (or the pseudogene TRBV3-2), the J gene TRBJ1-4; D may be TRBD1 (5 bases). V lost 0 bases, J lost 10 bases, and 18 bases lay in between. Germline CDR1 reads LGHDT; CDR2 reads YNNKEL (reference sequence). The CDR3 runs to 16 residues. The CDR3 nucleotides read TGTGCCAGCAGCCAAGAGACGAAGGGGTCGATTGGAAAACTGTTTTTT. This sequence encodes CASSQETKGSIGKLFF.

This rearrangement joins TRBV6-6 to TRBJ1-1; D is undetermined. Looked up from germline, CDR1 is MNHNY and CDR2 is SVGAGI (reference sequence). The V gene lost 4 bases and the J gene lost 1 base, with 4 bases spanning the gap. The length of the CDR3 is 12 residues. In nucleotides, the CDR3 is TGTGCCAGCAGTTCCCAGAACACTGAAGCTTTCTTT. Residues: CASSSQNTEAFF.

The rearrangement links TRBV3-1 (or the pseudogene TRBV3-2) to TRBJ1-1; TRBD1 agrees at 7 bases. CDR1 and CDR2 (germline): LGHDT, YNNKEL (reference sequence). After removal of 8 bases from V and 1 base from J, the junction contained 7 bases not matched to a gene. The CDR3 is 14 amino acids. CDR3 DNA: TGTGCCAGCTCCACAGGGGACCCGAACACTGAAGCTTTCTTT. It translates to CASSTGDPNTEAFF.

This chain links TRBV30 with TRBJ1-5; D is possibly TRBD1 (6 bases). The V gene's germline CDR1 is GTSNPN and CDR2 SVGIG (reference sequence). The CDR3 runs to 14 residues. Trimming removed 0 bases at V and 9 bases at J, with 15 bases between. Written as DNA, the CDR3 is TGTGCCTGGAGTGTCGACAGGTTGAGGGGGCCCCAGCATTTT. Residues: CAWSVDRLRGPQHF.

The genes are TRBV5-8 and TRBJ1-4; the D is unclear. The CDR3 length is 16 residues. Trimming shortened V by 10 bases and J by 0 bases, and 19 bases separated the two germline ends. Germline lookup yields CDR1 SGHTS and CDR2 YDEGEE. The CDR3 DNA is TGTGCCGGCCCACCAGATGGGCACCCAACTAATGAAAAACTGTTTTTT. This encodes CAGPPDGHPTNEKLFF. Full variable domain (remainder filled in from reference TRBV5-8 and TRBJ1-4): EAGVTQSPTHLIKTRGQQATLRCSPISGHTSVYWYQQALGLGLQFLLWYDEGEERNRGNFPPRFSGRQFPNYSSELNVNALELEDSALYLCAGPPDGHPTNEKLFFGSGTQLSVL.

V gene TRBV19 combines with J gene TRBJ1-3, with D unresolved. The CDR3 extends over 16 amino acids. In germline, CDR1 is LNHDA, CDR2 SQIVND (reference sequence). V lost 4 bases and J 0 bases, leaving 13 bases between the germline ends. Here the CDR3 reads CASSRSGTVSGNTIYF. In DNA, the CDR3 is TGTGCCAGTAGTAGAAGTGGCACAGTCTCTGGAAACACCATATATTTT.

This clone is a singleton in its sample. The CDR3 DNA reads TGTGCCAGTAGTCTTTCGCCGGGACAGGGGCGAAGGGGGAGCAATCAGCCCCAGCATTTT. This translates into CASSLSPGQGRRGSNQPQHF. The J gene is TRBJ1-5, the V gene TRBV19; 10 bases are shared with TRBD1. The junction had 17 bases not matched to a gene; V was cut back by 5 bases and J by 1 base. The germline gives CDR1 LNHDA, CDR2 SQIVND (reference sequence). This CDR3 contains 20 residues.

This clone is a singleton in its sample. The chain employs TRBV3-1 (or the pseudogene TRBV3-2) and TRBJ1-2; tentative D call: TRBD1 (5 bases). Trimming shortened V by 0 bases and J by 4 bases, and 12 bases separated the two germline ends. The germline CDR1 and CDR2 sequences are LGHDT and YNNKEL (reference sequence). The CDR3 length is 15 residues. The chain's CDR3 is CASSQDGQGLYGYTF. CDR3 coding DNA: TGTGCCAGCAGCCAAGATGGGCAGGGACTCTATGGCTACACCTTC.

In this sample, this clone turned up a few times. The chain joins TRBV2 to TRBJ1-1, with D perhaps matching TRBD1 (5 bases). Germline values: CDR1 SNHLY, CDR2 FYNNEI. The CDR3 has 11 residues. Trimming removed 7 bases from V and 8 bases from J, with 11 bases in between. CDR3 DNA sequence: TGTGCCAGCACCGGCGGGGCGGAAGCTTTCTTT. Protein product: CASTGGAEAFF.

The rearrangement links TRBV5-8 to TRBJ1-2; TRBD1 matches at 7 bases. The junction had 11 bases not matched to a gene; V was cut back by 4 bases and J by 8 bases. The germline CDR1 and CDR2 sequences are SGHTS and YDEGEE. The CDR3 is 14 amino acids. The DNA of the CDR3 is TGTGCCAGCAGCCCGCGGACAGGAGGTCGGGGCTACACCTTC. Protein product: CASSPRTGGRGYTF. Using reference TRBV5-8 and TRBJ1-2 for the parts outside the CDR3, the full variable domain is EAGVTQSPTHLIKTRGQQATLRCSPISGHTSVYWYQQALGLGLQFLLWYDEGEERNRGNFPPRFSGRQFPNYSSELNVNALELEDSALYLCASSPRTGGRGYTFGSGTRLTVV.

V and J are TRBV6-5 and TRBJ1-2; the D gene is possibly TRBD1 (6 bases). CDR1 is MNHEY and CDR2 is SVGAGI in the germline V gene. The CDR3 sequence is 13 residues long. V lost 7 bases and J lost 5, with 14 bases in between. CDR3 residues: CASTQVQGYGYTF. CDR3 nucleotide sequence: TGTGCCAGCACTCAGGTCCAGGGGTATGGCTACACCTTC.

The chain employs TRBV5-1 and TRBJ1-2; possible D gene TRBD1, 6 bases. CDR1 is SGHRS, CDR2 YFSETQ, per germline. Deletions cut 0 bases from V and 7 bases from J, with 7 bases between. The CDR3 is 12 residues long. In nucleotides, the CDR3 is TGCGCCAGCAGCTTGGACAGGGCTGGCTACACCTTC. Encoded protein: CASSLDRAGYTF.

The chain employs TRBV5-4 and TRBJ2-2; 8 bases fit TRBD1. Germline V gene lookup returns CDR1 SGHNT and CDR2 YYREEE (reference sequence). J was trimmed by 5 bases and V by 0 bases; bases with no gene match: 9. The CDR3 extends over 17 amino acids. CDR3 amino acids: CASSLVGFDRGTGELFF. DNA of the CDR3: TGTGCCAGCAGCTTGGTAGGATTCGACAGGGGAACCGGGGAGCTGTTTTTT.

The chain couples TRBV18 to TRBJ2-1, with D possibly matching TRBD2 (6 bases). The CDR3 covers 13 residues. V gave up 3 bases and J gave up 8 bases, with 11 bases separating them. The germline gives CDR1 KGHSH, CDR2 LQKENI. CDR3 protein: CASSPRREDEQFF. The CDR3, as DNA: TGTGCCAGCTCACCGCGGAGGGAAGATGAGCAGTTCTTC.

V and J are TRBV5-1 and TRBJ2-7; D may be TRBD1 (6 bases). Germline loops: CDR1 SGHRS, CDR2 YFSETQ. The V end lost 0 bases, the J end lost 2 bases, and 9 bases lay between the germline ends. The CDR3 length is 14 residues. CDR3 bases: TGCGCCAGCAGCTTGGGAGGGGGAACCTACGAGCAGTACTTC. Protein sequence: CASSLGGGTYEQYF.

CDR3 loop: CASSFQARGFGGFPTNEKLFF. As DNA, the CDR3 is TGTGCCAGCAGCTTTCAGGCGCGGGGGTTTGGCGGTTTCCCAACTAATGAAAAACTGTTTTTT. This rearrangement joins TRBV7-6 to TRBJ1-4; D is possibly TRBD1 (5 bases). V was clipped by 3 bases and J by 0 bases, with 26 bases between them. Germline V lookup: CDR1 SGHVS, CDR2 FNYEAQ. The length of the CDR3 is 21 residues.

The sample holds a few counts of this clone. The genes are TRBV4-1 and TRBJ2-2; no clear D gene. CDR1 MGHRA and CDR2 YSYEKL come from the germline V gene. The V end lost 4 bases, the J end lost 4 bases, and 16 bases lay between the germline ends. The CDR3 length is 16 residues. The CDR3 loop is CASSLPIFPSTGELFF. The DNA for the CDR3 is TGCGCCAGCAGCCTCCCGATCTTCCCGAGCACCGGGGAGCTGTTTTTT.

V and J are TRBV7-3 and TRBJ1-2, with D tentatively TRBD1 (5 bases). There are 15 residues in the CDR3. With 11 bases removed from V and 7 bases from J, the gap between germline ends came to 26 bases. Germline V CDR1 and CDR2: SGHTA, FQGTGA. The CDR3 loop reads CALREGAEWVCGYTF. CDR3 coding DNA: TGTGCCCTTCGCGAAGGGGCGGAATGGGTCTGTGGCTACACCTTC.

V is TRBV20-1 and J is TRBJ2-2; TRBD2 agrees at 12 bases. The V gene's germline CDR1 is DFQATT and CDR2 SNEGSKA (reference sequence). The CDR3 has 17 amino acids. V lost 3 bases to trimming and J lost 6 bases; unmatched junction nucleotides: 11. The CDR3 is CSASRLAGGLAAGELFF. The CDR3 region has the DNA TGCAGTGCTAGTAGGCTAGCGGGGGGGCTGGCCGCCGGGGAGCTGTTTTTT.

V and J are TRBV19 and TRBJ2-2; TRBD1 agrees at 7 bases. The CDR3 runs 15 residues. CDR1 is LNHDA, CDR2 SQIVND, per germline (reference sequence). Losses at the gene ends were 5 bases for V and 1 base for J; bases not matched to a gene: 4. Here the CDR3 DNA reads TGTGCCAGTAGTCCCCGACAGGGGAACACCGGGGAGCTGTTTTTT. Its protein is CASSPRQGNTGELFF.

This chain uses TRBV11-2 with TRBJ1-6; TRBD1 agrees at 7 bases. CDR3 size: 14 residues. Losses at the gene ends were 1 base for V and 6 bases for J; bases not matched to a gene: 0. CDR1 is SGHAT and CDR2 is FQNNGV in the germline V gene. CDR3 residues: CASSLAGGNSPLHF. The CDR3 DNA follows: TGTGCCAGCAGCTTAGCAGGGGGTAATTCACCCCTCCACTTT.

V and J are TRBV5-5 and TRBJ1-1; perhaps TRBD1 as D (5 bases). Trimming removed 4 bases from V and 0 bases from J, with 13 bases in between. The CDR3 length is 15 residues. The V gene's germline CDR1 is SGHKS and CDR2 YYEKEE (reference sequence). The CDR3 sequence is CASSMMTELNTEAFF. CDR3 nucleotides: TGTGCCAGCAGCATGATGACAGAACTGAACACTGAAGCTTTCTTT.

The chain recombines TRBV10-3 with TRBJ1-2; D gene unclear. The germline V and J ends were trimmed by 0 bases and 6 bases, with 11 bases remaining between them. Germline V gene lookup returns CDR1 ENHRY and CDR2 SYGVKD. The CDR3 consists of 14 residues. The CDR3 protein is CAISESQVSHGYTF. The DNA for the CDR3 is TGTGCCATCAGTGAGTCGCAGGTCTCACATGGCTACACCTTC.

This clone occurred once. The chain recombines TRBV6-5 with TRBJ1-3; D gene uncertain. V lost 5 bases to trimming and J lost 7 bases, with 15 bases between them. CDR1 and CDR2 (germline): MNHEY, SVGAGI. This CDR3 contains 14 residues. CDR3 in DNA: TGTGCCAGCAGTCCCCGGGGTGGAGACAACACCATATATTTT. Translation: CASSPRGGDNTIYF.

Written as DNA, the CDR3 is TGCAGCGTTGAACCGCGGGACAGCTACGAGCAGTACTTC. Translation: CSVEPRDSYEQYF. The chain employs TRBV29-1 and TRBJ2-7; D might be TRBD1 (7 bases). Germline CDR1 is SQVTM and CDR2 is ANQGSEA. This CDR3 is built from 13 residues. The V end lost 2 bases, the J end lost 3 bases, and 11 bases lay between the germline ends.